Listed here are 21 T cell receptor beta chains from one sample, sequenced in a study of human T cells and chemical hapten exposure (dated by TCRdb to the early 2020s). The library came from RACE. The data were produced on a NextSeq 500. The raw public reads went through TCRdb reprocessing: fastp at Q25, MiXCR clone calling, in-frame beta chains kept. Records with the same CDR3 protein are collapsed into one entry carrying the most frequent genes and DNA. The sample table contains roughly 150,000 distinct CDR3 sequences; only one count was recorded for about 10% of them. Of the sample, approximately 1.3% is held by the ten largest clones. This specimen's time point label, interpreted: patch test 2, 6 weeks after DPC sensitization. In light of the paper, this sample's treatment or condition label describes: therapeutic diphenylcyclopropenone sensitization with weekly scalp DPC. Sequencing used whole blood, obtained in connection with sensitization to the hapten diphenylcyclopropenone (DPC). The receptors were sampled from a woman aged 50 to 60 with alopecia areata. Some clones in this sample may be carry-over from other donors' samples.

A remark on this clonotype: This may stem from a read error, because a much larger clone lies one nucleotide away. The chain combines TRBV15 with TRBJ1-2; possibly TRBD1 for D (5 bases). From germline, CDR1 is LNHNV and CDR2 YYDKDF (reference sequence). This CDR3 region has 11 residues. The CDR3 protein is CGTGADYGYTF. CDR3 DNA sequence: TGTGGCACCGGGGCGGACTATGGCTACACCTTC.

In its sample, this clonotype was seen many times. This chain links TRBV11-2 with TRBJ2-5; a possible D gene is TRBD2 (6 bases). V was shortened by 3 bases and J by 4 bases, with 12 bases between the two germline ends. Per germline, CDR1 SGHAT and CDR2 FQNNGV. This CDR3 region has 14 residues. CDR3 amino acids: CASSLGGTGETQYF. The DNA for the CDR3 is TGTGCCAGCAGCTTGGGAGGTACAGGAGAGACCCAGTACTTC.

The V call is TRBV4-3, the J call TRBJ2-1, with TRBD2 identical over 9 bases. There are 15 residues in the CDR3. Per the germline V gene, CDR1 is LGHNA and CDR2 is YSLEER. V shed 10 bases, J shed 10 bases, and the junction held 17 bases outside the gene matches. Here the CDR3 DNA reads TGCGCCACCTCCGACCGGGCGGGAGGGCAGGGGGAGCAGTTCTTC. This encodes CATSDRAGGQGEQFF.

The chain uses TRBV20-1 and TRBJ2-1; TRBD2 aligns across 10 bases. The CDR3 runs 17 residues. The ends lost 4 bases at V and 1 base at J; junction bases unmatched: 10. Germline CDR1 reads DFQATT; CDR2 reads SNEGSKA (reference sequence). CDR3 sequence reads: CSAIGNSGRLSYNEQFF. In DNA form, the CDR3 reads TGCAGTGCTATAGGAAATAGCGGGAGGCTTTCCTACAATGAGCAGTTCTTC.

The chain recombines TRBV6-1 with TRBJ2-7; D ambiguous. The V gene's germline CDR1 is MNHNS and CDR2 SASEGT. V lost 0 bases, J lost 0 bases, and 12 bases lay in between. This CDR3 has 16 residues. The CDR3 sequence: CASSEAINRFSYEQYF. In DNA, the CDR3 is TGTGCCAGCAGTGAAGCGATCAACCGGTTCTCCTACGAGCAGTACTTC.

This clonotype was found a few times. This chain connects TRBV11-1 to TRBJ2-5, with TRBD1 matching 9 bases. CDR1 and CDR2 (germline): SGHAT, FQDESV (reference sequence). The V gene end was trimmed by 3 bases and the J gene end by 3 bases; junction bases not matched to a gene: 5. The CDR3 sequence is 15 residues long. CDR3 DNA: TGTGCCAGCAGCTTCCAACAGGGGGCCGAAGAGACCCAGTACTTC. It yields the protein CASSFQQGAEETQYF. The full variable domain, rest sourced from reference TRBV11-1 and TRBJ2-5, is EAEVAQSPRYKITEKSQAVAFWCDPISGHATLYWYRQILGQGPELLVQFQDESVVDDSQLPKDRFSAERLKGVDSTLKIQPAELGDSAMYLCASSFQQGAEETQYFGPGTRLLVL.

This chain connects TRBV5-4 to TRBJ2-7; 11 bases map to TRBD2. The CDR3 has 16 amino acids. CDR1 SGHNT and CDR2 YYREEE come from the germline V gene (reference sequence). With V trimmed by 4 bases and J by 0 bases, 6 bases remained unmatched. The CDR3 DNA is TGTGCCAGCAGCATGGGACTAGCGGCTAGCTCCTACGAGCAGTACTTC. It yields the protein CASSMGLAASSYEQYF. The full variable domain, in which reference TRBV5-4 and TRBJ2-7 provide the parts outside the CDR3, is ETGVTQSPTHLIKTRGQQVTLRCSSQSGHNTVSWYQQALGQGPQFIFQYYREEENGRGNFPPRFSGLQFPNYSSELNVNALELDDSALYLCASSMGLAASSYEQYFGPGTRLTVT.

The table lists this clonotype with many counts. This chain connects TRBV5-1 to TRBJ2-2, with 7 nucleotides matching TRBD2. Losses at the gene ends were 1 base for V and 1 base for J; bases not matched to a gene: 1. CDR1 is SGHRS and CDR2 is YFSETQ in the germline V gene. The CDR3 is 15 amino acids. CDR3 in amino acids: CASSLSGVNTGELFF. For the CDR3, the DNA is TGCGCCAGCAGCTTGAGCGGGGTGAACACCGGGGAGCTGTTTTTT.

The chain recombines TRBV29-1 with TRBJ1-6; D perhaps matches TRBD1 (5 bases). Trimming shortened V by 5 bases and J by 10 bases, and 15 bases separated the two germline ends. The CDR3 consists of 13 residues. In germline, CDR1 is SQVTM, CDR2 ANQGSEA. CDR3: CSVQDWPGSPLHF. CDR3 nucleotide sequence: TGCAGCGTTCAGGACTGGCCAGGGTCACCCCTCCACTTT.

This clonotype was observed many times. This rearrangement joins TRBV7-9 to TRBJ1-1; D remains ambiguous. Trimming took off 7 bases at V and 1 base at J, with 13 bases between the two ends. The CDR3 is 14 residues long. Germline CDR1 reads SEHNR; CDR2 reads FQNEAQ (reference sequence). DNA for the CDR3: TGTGCCAGCACCATGAGTGTTTCGAACACTGAAGCTTTCTTT. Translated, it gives CASTMSVSNTEAFF.

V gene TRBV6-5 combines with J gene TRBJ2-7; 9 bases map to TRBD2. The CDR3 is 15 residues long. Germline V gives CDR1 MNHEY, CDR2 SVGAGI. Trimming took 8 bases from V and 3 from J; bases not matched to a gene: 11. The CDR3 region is CASGSSGATLYEQYF. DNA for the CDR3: TGTGCCAGCGGATCTAGCGGGGCGACGCTCTACGAGCAGTACTTC.

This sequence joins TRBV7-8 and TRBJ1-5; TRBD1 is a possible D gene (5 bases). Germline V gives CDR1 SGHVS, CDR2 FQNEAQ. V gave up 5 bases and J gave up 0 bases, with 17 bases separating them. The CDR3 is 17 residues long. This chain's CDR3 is CASSRLSIGASNQPQHF. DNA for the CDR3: TGTGCCAGCAGCCGACTAAGCATCGGGGCTAGCAATCAGCCCCAGCATTTT.

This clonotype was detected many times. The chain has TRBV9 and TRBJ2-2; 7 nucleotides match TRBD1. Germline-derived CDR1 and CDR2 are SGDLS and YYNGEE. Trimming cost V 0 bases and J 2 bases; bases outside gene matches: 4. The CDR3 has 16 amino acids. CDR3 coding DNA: TGTGCCAGCAGCGTAGTCACAGGGGCAAACACCGGGGAGCTGTTTTTT. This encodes CASSVVTGANTGELFF.

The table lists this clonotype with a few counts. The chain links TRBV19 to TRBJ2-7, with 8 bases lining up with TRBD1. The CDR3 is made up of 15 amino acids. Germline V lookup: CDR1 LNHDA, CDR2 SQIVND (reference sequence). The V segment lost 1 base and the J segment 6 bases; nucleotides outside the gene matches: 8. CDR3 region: CASSIVDRGQSEQYF. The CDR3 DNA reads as TGTGCCAGTAGTATAGTTGACAGGGGACAATCCGAGCAGTACTTC.

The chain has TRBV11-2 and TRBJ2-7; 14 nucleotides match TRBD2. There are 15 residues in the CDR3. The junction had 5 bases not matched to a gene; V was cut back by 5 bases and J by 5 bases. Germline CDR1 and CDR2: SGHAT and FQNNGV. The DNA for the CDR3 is TGTGCCAGCAGCCTGGGACTAGCGGGAGCCCACGAGCAGTACTTC. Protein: CASSLGLAGAHEQYF. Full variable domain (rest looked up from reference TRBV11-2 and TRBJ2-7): EAGVAQSPRYKIIEKRQSVAFWCNPISGHATLYWYQQILGQGPKLLIQFQNNGVVDDSQLPKDRFSAERLKGVDSTLKIQPAKLEDSAVYLCASSLGLAGAHEQYFGPGTRLTVT.

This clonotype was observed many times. The CDR3 DNA is TGTGCCAGCAGTTGGAGGAGGGGGAAAAACATTCAGTACTTC. This codes for CASSWRRGKNIQYF. The V and J genes are TRBV28 and TRBJ2-4, with D perhaps given as TRBD1 or TRBD2 (6 bases each). With 4 bases removed from V and 4 bases from J, the gap between germline ends came to 11 bases. The germline V gene has CDR1 MDHEN and CDR2 SYDVKM. The CDR3 runs 14 residues.

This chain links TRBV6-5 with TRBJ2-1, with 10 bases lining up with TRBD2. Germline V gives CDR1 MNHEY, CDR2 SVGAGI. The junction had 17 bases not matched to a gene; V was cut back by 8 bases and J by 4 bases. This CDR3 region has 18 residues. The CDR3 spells CASSYGASGRVRYNEQFF. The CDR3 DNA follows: TGTGCCAGCTCTTACGGGGCCAGCGGGAGGGTAAGGTACAATGAGCAGTTCTTC.

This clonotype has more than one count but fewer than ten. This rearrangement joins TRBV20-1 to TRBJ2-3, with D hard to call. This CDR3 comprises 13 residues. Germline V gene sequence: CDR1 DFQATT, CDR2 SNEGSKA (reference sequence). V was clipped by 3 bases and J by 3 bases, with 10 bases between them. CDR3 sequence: CSARASWTDTQYF. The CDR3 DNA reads TGCAGTGCTAGGGCGTCGTGGACAGATACGCAGTATTTT.

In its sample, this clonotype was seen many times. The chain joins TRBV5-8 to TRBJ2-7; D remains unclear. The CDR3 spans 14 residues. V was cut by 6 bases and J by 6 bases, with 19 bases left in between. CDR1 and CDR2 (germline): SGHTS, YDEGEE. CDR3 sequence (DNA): TGTGCCAGCACCCAGCTTATGGGGAAGGCCGAGCAGTACTTC. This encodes CASTQLMGKAEQYF.

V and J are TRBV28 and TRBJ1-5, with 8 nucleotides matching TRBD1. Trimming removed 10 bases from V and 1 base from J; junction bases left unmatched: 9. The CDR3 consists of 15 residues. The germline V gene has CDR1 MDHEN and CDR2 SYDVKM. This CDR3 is CATKDQGASNQPQHF. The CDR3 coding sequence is TGTGCCACCAAAGACCAGGGGGCGAGCAATCAGCCCCAGCATTTT.

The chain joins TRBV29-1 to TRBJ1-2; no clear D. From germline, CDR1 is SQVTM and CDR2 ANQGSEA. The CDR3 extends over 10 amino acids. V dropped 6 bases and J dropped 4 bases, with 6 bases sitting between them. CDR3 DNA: TGCAGCGTAGGGCCCTATGGCTACACCTTC. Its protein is CSVGPYGYTF. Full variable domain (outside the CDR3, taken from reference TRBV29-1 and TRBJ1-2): SAVISQKPSRDICQRGTSLTIQCQVDSQVTMMFWYRQQPGQSLTLIATANQGSEATYESGFVIDKFPISRPNLTFSTLTVSNMSPEDSSIYLCSVGPYGYTFGSGTRLTVV.